The rows below give T cell receptor beta chains drawn from one sample of a study of shared clonotypes between healthy human individuals. Some clones are missing from TCRdb's copy, which holds only in-frame ones; the method was immunoSEQ multiplex PCR. Among about 2.4 million clones listed, approximately 93% were seen once. Sequenced material: naive CD4+ T cells from PBMCs. The receptors derive from a man aged 18 to 35 in good health. Some clones in this sample may be carry-over from other donors' samples. The CDR3 runs from the conserved cysteine through the conserved F or W. A D gene is named only where the DNA matches it firmly. Size is stated for part of the rows, as once, few or many counts, or as a class when the clone is expanded.

V	size	J	D	CDR3	DNA
TRBV28	NA	TRBJ1-6	TRBD1	CASSLLRTGYNSPLHF	TGTGCCAGCAGTTTACTACGGACAGGATATAATTCACCCCTCCACTTT
TRBV9	NA	TRBJ2-7	TRBD2	CASSPTSLGEQYF	TGTGCCAGCAGTCCGACTAGCTTGGGCGAGCAGTACTTC
TRBV7-3	NA	TRBJ1-3	TRBD1	CASGQGTGNTIYF	TGTGCCAGCGGACAGGGAACTGGAAACACCATATATTTT
TRBV4-2	NA	TRBJ2-7	NA	CASSQVGADSYEQYF	TGTGCCAGCAGCCAAGTGGGGGCGGATTCCTACGAGCAGTACTTC
TRBV28	NA	TRBJ2-7	TRBD2	CASSPPGGVYEQYF	TGTGCCAGCAGTCCTCCTGGGGGGGTCTACGAGCAGTACTTC
TRBV11-2	NA	TRBJ2-3	NA	CASSLSSVEADTQYF	TGTGCCAGCAGCTTGAGTAGCGTTGAGGCAGATACGCAGTATTTT
TRBV28	few	TRBJ1-4	TRBD1	CASSFNRGNEKLFF	TGTGCCAGCAGTTTCAACAGGGGAAATGAAAAACTGTTTTTT
TRBV19	NA	TRBJ2-7	NA	CASSRRGPNSGEQYF	TGTGCCAGTAGTCGACGGGGACCTAACAGTGGCGAGCAGTACTTC
TRBV28	few	TRBJ2-7	NA	CASSFSHEQYF	TGTGCCAGCAGTTTTTCCCACGAGCAGTACTTC
TRBV5-1	NA	TRBJ2-2	NA	CASSSTLNTGELFF	TGCGCCAGCAGCTCAACGTTGAACACCGGGGAGCTGTTTTTT
TRBV6-1	once	TRBJ1-5	TRBD1	CASSEWGTGGADQPQHF	TGTGCCAGCAGTGAATGGGGGACAGGGGGCGCAGACCAGCCCCAGCATTTT
TRBV5-8	NA	TRBJ1-5	NA	CASSLEGFSQPQHF	TGTGCCAGCAGCTTGGAAGGTTTCAGCCAGCCCCAGCATTTT
TRBV5-1	NA	TRBJ1-2	NA	CASSLVPQGYGYTF	TGCGCCAGCAGCTTGGTCCCTCAGGGGTATGGCTACACCTTC
TRBV30	NA	TRBJ2-6	TRBD2	CAWTRGVLSSGANVLTF	TGTGCCTGGACCCGGGGGGTTTTGAGCTCTGGGGCCAACGTCCTGACTTTC
TRBV27	NA	TRBJ2-2	TRBD2	CASSLEAGGPGTGELFF	TGTGCCAGCAGTTTAGAAGCGGGAGGGCCTGGCACCGGGGAGCTGTTTTTT
TRBV2	NA	TRBJ1-1	NA	CAGRTSVPAGVLF	TGTGCCGGTAGGACATCCGTTCCCGCGGGAGTTCTCTTT
TRBV29-1	NA	TRBJ1-1	NA	CSVDTGGTEAFF	TGCAGCGTGGACACTGGCGGCACTGAAGCTTTCTTT
TRBV10-1	once	TRBJ2-3	NA	CASSESGERSDTQYF	TGCGCCAGCAGTGAGTCTGGAGAGCGGTCAGATACGCAGTATTTT
TRBV7-2	NA	TRBJ2-1	TRBD2	CASSFPSGSSYNEQFF	TGTGCCAGCAGCTTTCCTAGCGGAAGCTCCTACAATGAGCAGTTCTTC
TRBV15	NA	TRBJ2-7	NA	CATSRDPRGTYEQYF	TGTGCCACCAGCAGAGACCCAAGAGGGACCTACGAGCAGTACTTC
TRBV6-5	NA	TRBJ2-7	NA	CASSYSSRGPYEQYF	TGTGCCAGCAGTTACTCTTCCAGGGGCCCCTACGAGCAGTACTTC
TRBV6-5	NA	TRBJ1-5	NA	CASSYLAGLNQPQHF	TGTGCCAGCAGTTACTTGGCAGGCCTCAACCAGCCCCAGCATTTT
TRBV6-5	NA	TRBJ2-5	TRBD1	CASSGQQGVETQYF	TGTGCCAGCAGTGGGCAACAGGGGGTGGAGACCCAGTACTTC
TRBV6-5	once	TRBJ2-7	TRBD1	CASSPAPTGVYEQYF	TGTGCCAGCAGTCCCGCTCCGACAGGGGTTTACGAGCAGTACTTC
TRBV28	NA	TRBJ2-3	NA	CATKAWDGTTDTQYF	TGTGCCACGAAAGCCTGGGACGGAACCACAGATACGCAGTATTTT
TRBV18	NA	TRBJ2-1	NA	CASSRRDGGYNEQFF	TGTGCCAGCTCACGACGGGACGGTGGGTACAATGAGCAGTTCTTC
TRBV28	NA	TRBJ2-3	TRBD2	CASSPATSGRRDTQYF	TGTGCCAGCAGTCCGGCGACTAGCGGACGTAGGGATACGCAGTATTTT
TRBV30	NA	TRBJ2-1	TRBD2	CAWSDPSGSDEQFF	TGTGCCTGGAGTGACCCTAGCGGGAGCGATGAGCAGTTCTTC
TRBV30	NA	TRBJ1-1	NA	CAWTSLNTEAFF	TGTGCCTGGACCAGCTTGAACACTGAAGCTTTCTTT
TRBV6-5	NA	TRBJ1-5	NA	CASSYSGGFGQPQHF	TGTGCCAGCAGTTACTCAGGGGGGTTTGGGCAGCCCCAGCATTTT
TRBV11-3	once	TRBJ2-3	NA	CASSLGMDPTDTQYF	TGTGCCAGCAGCTTAGGTATGGACCCCACAGATACGCAGTATTTT
TRBV7-2	NA	TRBJ2-1	NA	CASSLVVGEEQFF	TGTGCCAGCAGCTTAGTGGTAGGGGAGGAGCAGTTCTTC
TRBV29-1	NA	TRBJ2-5	TRBD1	CSVGQGQTKETQYF	TGCAGCGTTGGTCAGGGACAGACGAAAGAGACCCAGTACTTC
TRBV5-1	NA	TRBJ2-2	TRBD2	CASSLALAGGAGELFF	TGCGCCAGCAGCTTGGCCCTAGCGGGAGGGGCCGGGGAGCTGTTTTTT
TRBV10-1	NA	TRBJ1-5	NA	CASSVSQPQHF	TGCGCCAGCAGCGTAAGTCAGCCCCAGCATTTT
TRBV14	NA	TRBJ2-7	NA	CASSQGLLAYEQYF	TGTGCCAGCAGCCAAGGACTCTTAGCTTACGAGCAGTACTTC